The rows below give T cell receptor beta chains drawn from one sample of a study of T cells in Graves' hyperthyroidism and ophthalmopathy. TCRdb redid the calling of the multiplex PCR reads with MiXCR, one entry per CDR3 protein. In the table there are under 800,000 distinct CDR3 sequences, around 15% of which are singletons. The source material was blood. Receptor source: a woman aged 18-35 years with Graves' hyperthyroidism. The CDR3 runs from the conserved cysteine through the conserved F or W. The D gene is left open where the match is weak. Where a row states a size, it is once, few, many or the class of an expanded clone; other rows omit it.

NA,few,TRBV28,TRBJ1-2,CASSLLLQRAYYGYTF,TGTGCCAGCAGTTTATTGCTCCAGCGCGCCTACTATGGCTACACCTTC
NA,many,TRBV12-3/TRBV12-4,TRBJ2-2,CASSWFDTGELFF,TGTGCCAGCAGTTGGTTCGACACCGGGGAGCTGTTTTTT
NA,NA,TRBV29-1,TRBJ2-5,CSVAGGKETQYF,TGCAGCGTTGCCGGCGGTAAAGAGACCCAGTACTTC
TRBD1,few,TRBV6-2/TRBV6-3,TRBJ1-1,CASRLQGAHTEAFF,TGTGCCAGCAGATTACAGGGGGCGCACACTGAAGCTTTCTTT
TRBD2,many,TRBV5-6,TRBJ2-1,CASSSTGGMNNEQFF,TGTGCCAGCAGCTCGACGGGGGGAATGAACAATGAGCAGTTCTTC
NA,few,TRBV3-1,TRBJ1-3,CASSQDGRGTSPLSGNTIYF,TGTGCCAGCAGCCAAGATGGGAGGGGCACCTCTCCACTCTCTGGAAACACCATATATTTT
TRBD2,NA,TRBV19,TRBJ2-1,CASSSGRAWYNEQFF,TGTGCCAGTAGTAGCGGGAGGGCCTGGTACAATGAGCAGTTCTTC
NA,few,TRBV20-1,TRBJ1-1,CSASRTPEAFF,TGCAGTGCCTCAAGAACCCCAGAAGCTTTCTTT
TRBD2,few,TRBV7-2,TRBJ2-4,CASSLESGRALRKNIQYF,TGTGCCAGCAGCTTAGAAAGTGGGAGGGCCCTTCGGAAAAACATTCAGTACTTC
NA,many,TRBV5-5,TRBJ1-5,CASSLDDNQPQHF,TGTGCCAGCAGCTTGGACGACAATCAGCCCCAGCATTTT
NA,many,TRBV18,TRBJ1-4,CASSPGPTNEKLFF,TGTGCCAGCTCACCAGGGCCAACTAATGAAAAACTGTTTTTT
TRBD2,NA,TRBV6-2/TRBV6-3,TRBJ2-1,CASNLAEYNEQFF,TGTGCCAGCAACCTAGCGGAATACAATGAGCAGTTCTTC
NA,many,TRBV11-2,TRBJ1-3,CASSLLGNTIYF,TGTGCCAGCAGCTTACTCGGAAACACCATATATTTT
NA,many,TRBV12-3/TRBV12-4,TRBJ1-3,CASRPQPLSGNTIYF,TGTGCCAGCAGACCACAACCCCTCTCTGGAAACACCATATATTTT
NA,NA,TRBV6-2/TRBV6-3,TRBJ2-5,CASSPNRKSETQYF,TGTGCCAGCAGTCCGAACAGGAAATCGGAGACCCAGTACTTC
NA,many,TRBV30,TRBJ1-2,CAWSFTANYGYTF,TGTGCCTGGAGTTTCACAGCTAACTATGGCTACACCTTC
NA,NA,TRBV18,TRBJ2-3,CASSEASTDTQYF,TGTGCCAGCTCAGAAGCTAGCACAGATACGCAGTATTTT
TRBD1,many,TRBV28,TRBJ2-5,CASILMEFRFIGTGGQETQYF,TGTGCCAGCATCCTAATGGAGTTTCGATTCATAGGGACAGGGGGACAAGAGACCCAGTACTTC
TRBD1,many,TRBV18,TRBJ2-5,CASSPRVTHRGQETQYF,TGTGCCAGCTCACCGAGGGTGACGCACAGGGGACAAGAGACCCAGTACTTC
NA,NA,TRBV29-1,TRBJ2-3,CSVDLLTVTHRDTQYF,TGCAGCGTTGACCTCCTTACGGTAACCCACAGAGATACGCAGTATTTT
NA,NA,TRBV5-1,TRBJ1-2,CASSLVSHTPGYTF,TGCGCCAGCAGCTTGGTGTCTCATACTCCCGGCTACACCTTC
TRBD1,NA,TRBV29-1,TRBJ1-5,CSAEDPVDRGVRHF,TGCAGCGCTGAAGACCCTGTGGACAGGGGGGTTAGGCATTTT
NA,few,TRBV5-8,TRBJ1-5,CASSRWGGSLKPQHF,TGTGCCAGCAGCCGTTGGGGGGGGTCTTTGAAGCCCCAGCATTTT
NA,many,TRBV7-6,TRBJ1-2,CASSPRRSDYGYTF,TGTGCCAGCAGCCCCCGGCGGTCTGACTATGGCTACACCTTC
TRBD1,few,TRBV5-1,TRBJ2-1,CASSGPGQQNEQFF,TGCGCCAGCAGCGGTCCGGGACAGCAAAATGAGCAGTTCTTC
NA,NA,TRBV29-1,TRBJ2-7,CSVALSSYEQYF,TGCAGCGTTGCACTTAGCTCCTACGAGCAGTACTTC
TRBD2,many,TRBV20-1,TRBJ2-7,CSARKGGLAGNGYEQYF,TGCAGTGCTAGAAAAGGGGGCCTAGCGGGAAATGGTTACGAGCAGTACTTC
NA,NA,TRBV7-9,TRBJ2-3,CASSLASSDTQYF,TGTGCCAGCAGCTTAGCTAGCAGCGATACGCAGTATTTT
TRBD2,many,TRBV4-1,TRBJ2-7,CASSHGTSGSYEQYF,TGTGCCAGCAGTCACGGGACTAGCGGCTCCTACGAGCAGTACTTC
TRBD2,many,TRBV28,TRBJ2-1,CASSPGLAGVRSYNEQFF,TGTGCCAGCAGTCCGGGACTAGCGGGAGTCAGGTCCTACAATGAGCAGTTCTTC
NA,NA,TRBV4-1,TRBJ2-3,CASSQDGRETTDTQYF,TGCGCCAGCAGCCAAGATGGACGGGAGACCACAGATACGCAGTATTTT
NA,few,TRBV6-2/TRBV6-3,TRBJ2-2,CASSLGPLGRGTGELFF,TGTGCCAGCAGTTTGGGCCCCCTCGGAAGGGGGACCGGGGAGCTGTTTTTT
NA,many,TRBV11-2,TRBJ1-1,CASSFQGMNTEAFF,TGTGCCAGCAGCTTTCAGGGGATGAACACTGAAGCTTTCTTT
TRBD2,many,TRBV20-1,TRBJ2-7,CSARVRGLAGGTEQYF,TGCAGTGCTAGAGTGCGGGGACTAGCGGGAGGTACCGAGCAGTACTTC
TRBD2,NA,TRBV5-1,TRBJ2-3,CASSLGTGTSGTDTQYF,TGCGCCAGCAGCTTGGGAACCGGGACTAGCGGCACAGATACGCAGTATTTT
NA,many,TRBV2,TRBJ1-5,CASSPSITNQPQHF,TGTGCCAGCAGTCCGTCTATTACTAATCAGCCCCAGCATTTT
TRBD2,many,TRBV7-9,TRBJ2-1,CASSELTSGSYNEQFF,TGTGCCAGCAGCGAATTGACTAGCGGGAGCTACAATGAGCAGTTCTTC
TRBD1,many,TRBV6-1,TRBJ2-5,CATVEQGQGETQYF,TGTGCCACCGTGGAGCAAGGACAGGGAGAGACCCAGTACTTC
TRBD2,NA,TRBV7-2,TRBJ2-4,CASSLAPSGTIIAKNIQYF,TGTGCCAGCAGCTTAGCGCCTAGCGGGACGATTATAGCCAAAAACATTCAGTACTTC
TRBD1,many,TRBV20-1,TRBJ2-7,CSAQGTGRGPSYEQYF,TGCAGTGCCCAAGGGACAGGGAGGGGGCCATCCTACGAGCAGTACTTC
NA,NA,TRBV19,TRBJ2-1,CASSLSESSYNEQFF,TGTGCCAGTAGTCTGAGCGAGAGCTCCTACAATGAGCAGTTCTTC
NA,many,TRBV20-1,TRBJ2-2,CSAPPQQSNTGELFF,TGCAGTGCTCCCCCTCAGCAGTCGAACACCGGGGAGCTGTTTTTT
NA,many,TRBV18,TRBJ1-5,CASSRQGNQPQHF,TGTGCCAGCTCACGGCAGGGAAATCAGCCCCAGCATTTT
TRBD1,many,TRBV7-2,TRBJ2-7,CASSLAGQGREQYF,TGTGCCAGCAGCTTGGCTGGACAGGGGAGGGAGCAGTACTTC
NA,many,TRBV29-1,TRBJ1-1,CSADYQGTELVTEAFF,TGCAGCGCCGATTACCAGGGAACAGAATTGGTAACTGAAGCTTTCTTT
TRBD1,few,TRBV7-2,TRBJ2-7,CASSPGGPWEQYF,TGTGCCAGCAGTCCAGGGGGTCCCTGGGAGCAGTACTTC
TRBD1,many,TRBV7-2,TRBJ1-4,CASSPDRGNEKLFF,TGTGCCAGCTCCCCTGACAGGGGGAATGAAAAACTGTTTTTT
NA,many,TRBV2,TRBJ2-1,CASRGLSSYNEQFF,TGTGCCAGCAGGGGATTGAGCTCCTACAATGAGCAGTTCTTC
NA,few,TRBV29-1,TRBJ2-1,CSVDTSSNEQFF,TGCAGCGTTGATACTAGCAGCAATGAGCAGTTCTTC
NA,many,TRBV2,TRBJ1-4,CASRLTGGKLFF,TGTGCCAGCAGACTGACGGGCGGAAAACTGTTTTTT
TRBD2,few,TRBV6-2/TRBV6-3,TRBJ2-4,CASSELAGGTKNIQYF,TGTGCCAGCAGTGAATTAGCGGGAGGGACCAAAAACATTCAGTACTTC
NA,NA,TRBV20-1,TRBJ2-7,CSENRVGEQYF,TGCAGTGAAAACAGGGTAGGCGAGCAGTACTTC
NA,few,TRBV3-1,TRBJ1-6,CASSPGWNSPLHF,TGTGCCAGCAGCCCAGGTTGGAACTCACCCCTCCACTTT
TRBD2,many,TRBV7-9,TRBJ2-3,CASSLLASGSLDTQYF,TGTGCCAGCAGCTTATTGGCTAGCGGGAGCTTAGATACGCAGTATTTT
NA,NA,TRBV4-2,TRBJ2-1,CASSQDYLGQTYNEQFF,TGTGCCAGCAGCCAAGATTACCTAGGACAGACCTACAATGAGCAGTTCTTC
NA,few,TRBV27,TRBJ1-2,CASSRNPLSGLYGYTF,TGTGCCAGCAGCCGTAACCCCCTAAGTGGACTGTATGGCTACACCTTC
NA,few,TRBV20-1,TRBJ2-4,CSAITGSEVIQYF,TGCAGTGCCATTACCGGGAGCGAGGTCATTCAGTACTTC